The sequence of this TCR beta chain was determined in a study of cytomegalovirus exposure and HLA in healthy donors. Regarding the study as a whole: Some public TCRs appeared in many individuals, while most sequences were rare. Some highly shared sequence variants likely arose as a pipeline artifact.

Amplification used 60 Vbeta primers and 13 Jbeta primers. TCRdb's table, derived via immunoSEQ multiplex PCR, lists solely in-frame clones and lacks some. The table lists 130,000 or so clones, roughly four fifths of them singletons. As to this clone: The antigen remains unidentified.

The junction had 11 bases not matched to a gene; V was cut back by 9 bases and J by 0 bases. The germline V gene encodes CDR1 SNHLY and CDR2 FYNNEI. The CDR3 runs 16 residues. Sequenced sample: PBMCs. The rearrangement joins TRBV2 to TRBJ2-3, with 8 bases lining up with TRBD2. The sequence came from a man aged 40-49 years in good health and CMV-seronegative. Written as DNA, the CDR3 is TGTGCCAGTCAGACTAGGGCTAGCGGGAGCACAGATACGCAGTATTTT. It encodes CASQTRASGSTDTQYF.